This T cell receptor beta chain was captured by sequencing in a study of tumour-infiltrating T cells in Burkitt lymphoma (dated by TCRdb to about 2020). About the study as a whole: Clinical outcome was correlated with TCR repertoire data, and overall and progression-free survival were found to be predicted by productive clonality independently of established prognosticators, including age at diagnosis.

The library relied on the immunoSEQ multiplex PCR assay. Held by TCRdb, this immuneACCESS table contains in-frame sequences only and omits some clones. Under half of the omission traces to an unresolved V gene where checked; the cause of the rest is unknown. Here the sample has fewer than 2,500 clones; more than 70% occur a single time. The leading ten clones occupy roughly a fifth of the sample. Measured from the cysteine to the phenylalanine, the CDR3 is 14 residues long. Left in the record is the CDR3 DNA by itself, 42 bases read in frame from the first base. Looking up the germline V gene (reference sequence) yields CDR1 SGHKS and CDR2 YYEKEE. V and J are truncated by 6 bases and 4 bases respectively, leaving an intervening sequence of 13 bases. With regard to this clone: No antigen is known for it. Per-base quality was not reported, and no clone a single base away is much larger than it.

The sequence is built from TRBV5-5 and TRBJ2-2, with no confident D gene call. This clonotype was obtained from a human donor with diffuse large B-cell lymphoma. Sequencing input: tumor tissue. Read as DNA, the sequence is TGTGCCAGCACCGTCAGGCCTACCACCGGGGAGCTGTTTTTT. This codes for CASTVRPTTGELFF.